This TCR beta chain was sequenced for a study of shared clonotypes between healthy human individuals. J lost 2 bases, V lost 9 bases, and 11 bases had no gene match. CDR3 size: 16 residues. Germline CDR1 reads SEHNR; CDR2 reads FQNEAQ (reference sequence). The study, taken as a whole, reports: There were few donors, and this limited the genetic and exposure-history diversity represented. Richness estimates generally favored naive over memory subsets.

Assay used: immunoSEQ multiplex PCR; TCRdb lists only in-frame clones, some missing. This table has about 1.5 million clones, roughly 96% appearing once. Concerning this clone: Its antigen is still unknown.

This sequence joins TRBV7-9 and TRBJ2-1; 9 bases fit TRBD2. Sequencing used naive CD4+ T cells sorted from blood. The subset here: CD45RA+ positively selected. This clonotype was sampled from a man aged 25-45 years in good health. The CDR3 DNA follows: TGTGCCAGTAACCGCGGGGGGGAGCCCCCCTACAATGAGCAGTTCTTC. Translation: CASNRGGEPPYNEQFF.